Following are 3 T cell receptor beta chains from one sample sequenced in a study of blood T cell repertoires in COVID-19. TCRdb keeps only in-frame clones here, not all; method: immunoSEQ multiplex PCR. The sample carries about 96,000 clones, around 80% recorded once. The sequencing sample was made of peripheral blood. Receptor source: a man aged 50 to 59 who had recovered from COVID-19.

This clone was detected ten times or more. The chain employs TRBV9 and TRBJ2-7; D is possibly TRBD2 (6 bases). The germline V gene has CDR1 SGDLS and CDR2 YYNGEE. This CDR3 contains 15 residues. V lost 4 bases and J 2 bases, leaving 16 bases between the germline ends. The CDR3 is CASSRGRTSAYEQYF. The CDR3 nucleotides are TGTGCCAGCAGCCGGGGGAGGACGTCGGCCTACGAGCAGTACTTC.

This clone was observed a single time. The CDR3 is CASSPTWTVNSPLHF. CDR3 bases: TGTGCCAGTAGTCCTACATGGACAGTTAATTCACCCCTCCACTTT. This chain uses TRBV19 with TRBJ1-6; TRBD1 might be the D (6 bases). V lost 5 bases, J lost 6 bases, and 14 bases lay in between. From germline, CDR1 is LNHDA and CDR2 SQIVND (reference sequence). The CDR3 is 15 residues long.

V and J are TRBV7-9 and TRBJ2-2; 8 bases map to TRBD1. With V trimmed by 5 bases and J by 0 bases, 5 bases remained unmatched. Germline assignment: CDR1 SEHNR and CDR2 FQNEAQ (reference sequence). This CDR3 spans 16 amino acids. The CDR3: CASSRDRTTNTGELFF. CDR3 bases: TGTGCCAGCAGCAGGGACAGGACCACGAACACCGGGGAGCTGTTTTTT. The complete variable domain, with remaining parts taken from reference TRBV7-9 and TRBJ2-2, reads DTGVSQNPRHKITKRGQNVTFRCDPISEHNRLYWYRQTLGQGPEFLTYFQNEAQLEKSRLLSDRFSAERPKGSFSTLEIQRTEQGDSAMYLCASSRDRTTNTGELFFGEGSRLTVL.